Following are 7 T cell receptor beta chains from one sample sequenced in a study of Graves' ophthalmopathy and Graves' hyperthyroidism. Amplified material comprised TCR beta CDR3 regions derived from RNA transcripts. HTBI-primed RT-PCR formed the first round, and a multiplex PCR formed the second. TCRdb fed the multiplex PCR reads into MiXCR, producing one record per CDR3 protein. The data contain hundreds of thousands of distinct CDR3 sequences, 40% of them seen just once; the ten biggest clones take up approximately 46%. The sequenced sample consisted of peripheral blood. These receptors all come from an adult man with Graves' ophthalmopathy.

This clonotype was counted only a few times. The rearrangement links TRBV2 to TRBJ2-7; D may be TRBD2 (6 bases). Deletions cut 7 bases from V and 12 bases from J, with 22 bases between. Germline V gene lookup returns CDR1 SNHLY and CDR2 FYNNEI. The CDR3 contains 13 residues. CDR3 loop: CASTEGTAARWYF. DNA of the CDR3: TGTGCCAGCACGGAAGGGACTGCCGCTCGGTGGTACTTC.

Concerning this clonotype: A much larger clone sits a single nucleotide away, making a read error possible. V and J are TRBV15 and TRBJ2-7, with D hard to call. The CDR3 contains 12 residues. V was clipped by 1 base and J by 4 bases, with 5 bases between them. The germline V gene encodes CDR1 LNHNV and CDR2 YYDKDF (reference sequence). DNA for the CDR3: TGTGCCACCAGCAGAGTGGGTTACGAGCAGTACTTC. As protein: CATSRVGYEQYF. Based on the CDR3 plus reference TRBV15 and TRBJ2-7, the full variable domain is DAMVIQNPRYQVTQFGKPVTLSCSQTLNHNVMYWYQQKSSQAPKLLFHYYDKDFNNEADTPDNFQSRRPNTSFCFLDIRSPGLGDTAMYLCATSRVGYEQYFGPGTRLTVT.

The chain combines TRBV9 with TRBJ1-1; 7 positions match TRBD1. CDR3 length equals 14 residues. The V gene end was trimmed by 7 bases and the J gene end by 6 bases; junction bases not matched to a gene: 12. Germline lookup yields CDR1 SGDLS and CDR2 YYNGEE. The CDR3 DNA sequence: TGTGCCAGCTCACCAGGGGGGCGGTTACCTGAAGCTTTCTTT. It yields the protein CASSPGGRLPEAFF.

This chain joins TRBV25-1 and TRBJ1-5, with no clear D. The germline CDR1 and CDR2 sequences are MGHDK and SYGVNS. Trimming shortened V by 1 base and J by 0 bases, and 10 bases separated the two germline ends. The CDR3 runs to 16 residues. Written as DNA, the CDR3 is TGTGCCAGCAGTGAATTGCACGGGGATAGCAATCAGCCCCAGCATTTT. Translating it yields CASSELHGDSNQPQHF.

This clonotype occurred many times. The CDR3, as DNA: TGTGCCACCAGCGCCCGGGACAGGGGGTATACTGAAGCTTTCTTT. It encodes CATSARDRGYTEAFF. V gene TRBV15 combines with J gene TRBJ1-1, with 11 positions matching TRBD1. CDR1 and CDR2 (germline): LNHNV, YYDKDF (reference sequence). V gave up 5 bases and J gave up 5 bases; unmatched junction bases: 7. This CDR3 region has 15 residues. The full variable domain, its missing parts supplied by reference TRBV15 and TRBJ1-1, is DAMVIQNPRYQVTQFGKPVTLSCSQTLNHNVMYWYQQKSSQAPKLLFHYYDKDFNNEADTPDNFQSRRPNTSFCFLDIRSPGLGDTAMYLCATSARDRGYTEAFFGQGTRLTVV.

V usage is TRBV12-3 or TRBV12-4 and J usage is TRBJ2-7; D is possibly TRBD2 (5 bases). This CDR3 region has 12 residues. Trimming took 5 bases from V and 7 from J, leaving 12 bases between them. The CDR3 nucleotides read TGTGCCAGCAGTGAGCGAGGGCAAGAGCAGTACTTC. Its protein is CASSERGQEQYF.

The rearrangement joins TRBV19 to TRBJ1-5; D possibly corresponds to TRBD1 (6 bases). The CDR3 is made up of 14 amino acids. Trimming left V 5 bases short and J 5 bases short, with 13 bases between. Germline V CDR1 and CDR2: LNHDA, SQIVND (reference sequence). The CDR3 DNA reads as TGTGCCAGTAGTGCCACAGGGAAAGATCAGCCCCAGCATTTT. It codes for CASSATGKDQPQHF.